This TCR beta chain is from a study of identifying expanded T cells in peripheral blood. Findings of the study overall: Across healthy donors, higher total template counts meant significantly greater two-week count variance. Technical replicates showed around 1.3 changed clones; approximately 2 weeks roughly 18; four weeks 19.

Healthy donors had no documented immune events, such as infections, while sampled. A remark on this clone: The antigen is not known.

V lost 2 bases and J lost 5, with 15 bases in between. The CDR3 has 15 residues. From germline, CDR1 is MDHEN and CDR2 SYDVKM. Profiling relied on immunoSEQ multiplex PCR, and the TCRdb table lists in-frame clones only, not all of them. The sample records fewer than 110,000 clones, approximately 90% being singletons. The receptor's source is a person aged 18 to 70 in good health. The genes are TRBV28 and TRBJ2-5; D may be TRBD2 (6 bases). Sequenced material: blood. Here the CDR3 reads CASSLGGEGVETQYF. CDR3 DNA: TGTGCCAGCAGTTTAGGAGGGGAAGGGGTGGAGACCCAGTACTTC.